The 14 T cell receptor beta chains given below trace back to one sample, sequenced in a study of cytomegalovirus exposure and HLA in healthy donors. Primers for the PCR totalled 60 Vbeta and 13 Jbeta. Generated by immunoSEQ multiplex PCR, the TCRdb table keeps only in-frame clones and is missing some. The sample shows 180,000 or so clones, 80% to 90% of them seen only once. Sequencing was performed on PBMCs. The source is a man in his late teens or twenties in good health and CMV-seropositive.

V gene TRBV2 combines with J gene TRBJ2-7, with TRBD2 matching over 12 bases. V lost 5 bases to trimming and J lost 7 bases; unmatched junction nucleotides: 6. The CDR3 is 14 residues long. Germline V gives CDR1 SNHLY, CDR2 FYNNEI. DNA for the CDR3: TGTGCCAGCAGTAAGATCGGACTAGCGGGGGAGCAGTACTTC. This encodes CASSKIGLAGEQYF.

CDR3 loop: CATSPRGDVSNQPQHF. The DNA for the CDR3 is TGTGCCACCAGCCCCCGGGGGGACGTTAGCAATCAGCCCCAGCATTTT. V gene TRBV15 combines with J gene TRBJ1-5; tentative D call: TRBD1 (5 bases). V lost 5 bases and J 0 bases, leaving 14 bases between the germline ends. Germline CDR1 and CDR2: LNHNV and YYDKDF (reference sequence). This CDR3 contains 16 residues.

V and J are TRBV30 and TRBJ2-6; no clear D. CDR3 size: 14 residues. Germline V lookup: CDR1 GTSNPN, CDR2 SVGIG (reference sequence). V was cut by 5 bases and J by 2 bases, with 10 bases left in between. In nucleotides, the CDR3 is TGTGCCTGGTTGGATACTACTGGGGCCAACGTCCTGACTTTC. Protein sequence: CAWLDTTGANVLTF. The full variable domain, its missing parts supplied by reference TRBV30 and TRBJ2-6, is SQTIHQWPATLVQPVGSPLSLECTVEGTSNPNLYWYRQAAGRGLQLLFYSVGIGQISSEVPQNLSASRPQDRQFILSSKKLLLSDSGFYLCAWLDTTGANVLTFGAGSRLTVL.

The gene calls are TRBV2 and TRBJ1-6, with 7 bases matching TRBD1. The germline V gene encodes CDR1 SNHLY and CDR2 FYNNEI. This CDR3 is built from 15 residues. J gave up 5 bases and V 4 bases, and 5 bases lay outside the gene matches. DNA for the CDR3: TGTGCCAGCAGTGTAGGGACAGCCCATAATTCACCCCTCCACTTT. Amino acid sequence: CASSVGTAHNSPLHF.

The chain combines TRBV5-1 with TRBJ2-1, with TRBD1 matching over 7 bases. With V trimmed by 6 bases and J by 5 bases, 2 bases remained unmatched. Germline CDR1 is SGHRS and CDR2 is YFSETQ. The CDR3 is 12 amino acids. The chain's CDR3 is CASKGANNEQFF. For the CDR3, the DNA is TGCGCCAGCAAGGGGGCAAACAATGAGCAGTTCTTC.

The genes are TRBV5-4 and TRBJ2-5; tentative D call: TRBD2 (6 bases). CDR3 length: 14 amino acids. Germline lookup yields CDR1 SGHNT and CDR2 YYREEE (reference sequence). V gave up 4 bases and J gave up 4 bases, with 14 bases separating them. Here the CDR3 reads CASSRRGGGETQYF. Here the CDR3 DNA reads TGTGCCAGCAGCCGGCGGGGAGGTGGAGAGACCCAGTACTTC. Full variable domain (outside the CDR3, taken from reference TRBV5-4 and TRBJ2-5): ETGVTQSPTHLIKTRGQQVTLRCSSQSGHNTVSWYQQALGQGPQFIFQYYREEENGRGNFPPRFSGLQFPNYSSELNVNALELDDSALYLCASSRRGGGETQYFGPGTRLLVL.

The V and J genes are TRBV10-2 and TRBJ1-6; TRBD1 might be the D (5 bases). Germline values: CDR1 WSHSY, CDR2 SAAADI. The length of the CDR3 is 12 residues. The V end was cut by 3 bases, the J end by 17 bases, with 14 bases between. This chain's CDR3 is CASSDPGLTFHF. CDR3 nucleotides: TGCGCCAGCAGTGACCCGGGACTAACTTTCCACTTT.

The chain is built from TRBV6-5 and TRBJ2-7, with 8 bases lining up with TRBD1. V lost 2 bases to trimming and J lost 5 bases; unmatched junction nucleotides: 8. Germline-derived CDR1 and CDR2 are MNHEY and SVGAGI. CDR3 length: 15 amino acids. CDR3 protein: CASSYPRDRQHEQYF. DNA for the CDR3: TGTGCCAGCAGTTACCCCCGGGACAGGCAGCACGAGCAGTACTTC.

The chain employs TRBV19 and TRBJ2-5; tentative D call: TRBD2 (5 bases). The CDR3 totals 14 residues. Germline values: CDR1 LNHDA, CDR2 SQIVND (reference sequence). The V end was cut by 2 bases, the J end by 5 bases, with 12 bases between. The DNA of the CDR3 is TGTGCCAGTAGTATATTTGCGGGTTTTGAGACCCAGTACTTC. Protein product: CASSIFAGFETQYF.

This sequence joins TRBV29-1 and TRBJ1-5; tentatively, D is TRBD1 (5 bases). CDR1 is SQVTM and CDR2 is ANQGSEA in the germline V gene. The CDR3 has 14 amino acids. The V gene lost 4 bases and the J gene lost 10 bases, with 20 bases spanning the gap. CDR3 region: CSVGGGPKGEPQHF. The CDR3 bases are TGCAGCGTTGGGGGCGGACCCAAAGGTGAACCCCAGCATTTT.

The chain has TRBV7-9 and TRBJ1-4; no clear D. The CDR3 loop spans 12 amino acids. Trimming left V 6 bases short and J 4 bases short, with 6 bases between. Germline V gives CDR1 SEHNR, CDR2 FQNEAQ (reference sequence). The CDR3 reads CASRLHNEKLFF. As DNA, the CDR3 is TGTGCCAGCAGACTTCATAATGAAAAACTGTTTTTT.

In its sample, this clone was seen a few times. The chain joins TRBV6-6 to TRBJ1-4, with TRBD1 matching 7 bases. The CDR3 is 14 amino acids. Germline CDR1 is MNHNY and CDR2 is SVGAGI (reference sequence). V trimming: 7 bases; J trimming: 6 bases; junction bases outside the gene matches: 8. The CDR3 coding sequence is TGTGCCAGCACTCTACAGGGGACGGATGAAAAACTGTTTTTT. Protein product: CASTLQGTDEKLFF.

The genes are TRBV7-6 and TRBJ2-2; TRBD2 agrees at 9 bases. The CDR3 totals 15 residues. Germline CDR1 is SGHVS and CDR2 is FNYEAQ. CDR3 DNA: TGTGCGACGGCTAGCGGGGAAAGTCGCGGCGGGGAGCTGTTTTTT. Translation gives CATASGESRGGELFF.

J is TRBJ2-7 and V is TRBV7-8; D may be TRBD1 (5 bases). There are 14 residues in the CDR3. The V gene's germline CDR1 is SGHVS and CDR2 FQNEAQ. Trimming pared 3 bases from V and 0 bases from J, leaving 9 bases between. The CDR3 sequence is CASSFLDSSYEQYF. CDR3 in DNA: TGTGCCAGCAGCTTCCTTGACAGCTCCTACGAGCAGTACTTC.